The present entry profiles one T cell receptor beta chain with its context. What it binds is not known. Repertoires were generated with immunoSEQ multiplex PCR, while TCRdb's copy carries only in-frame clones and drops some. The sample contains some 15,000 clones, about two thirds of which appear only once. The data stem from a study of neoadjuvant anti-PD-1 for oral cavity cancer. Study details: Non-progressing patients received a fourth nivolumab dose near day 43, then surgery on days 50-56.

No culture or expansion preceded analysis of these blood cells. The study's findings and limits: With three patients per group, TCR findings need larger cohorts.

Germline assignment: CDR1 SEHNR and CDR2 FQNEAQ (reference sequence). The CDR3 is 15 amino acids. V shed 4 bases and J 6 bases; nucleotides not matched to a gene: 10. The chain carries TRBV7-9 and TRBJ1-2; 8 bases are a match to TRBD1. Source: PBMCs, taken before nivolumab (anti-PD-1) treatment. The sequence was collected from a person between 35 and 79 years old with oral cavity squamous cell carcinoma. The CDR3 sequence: CASSSWTGKGHGYTF. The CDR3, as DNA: TGTGCCAGCAGCTCCTGGACAGGGAAAGGGCATGGCTACACCTTC.